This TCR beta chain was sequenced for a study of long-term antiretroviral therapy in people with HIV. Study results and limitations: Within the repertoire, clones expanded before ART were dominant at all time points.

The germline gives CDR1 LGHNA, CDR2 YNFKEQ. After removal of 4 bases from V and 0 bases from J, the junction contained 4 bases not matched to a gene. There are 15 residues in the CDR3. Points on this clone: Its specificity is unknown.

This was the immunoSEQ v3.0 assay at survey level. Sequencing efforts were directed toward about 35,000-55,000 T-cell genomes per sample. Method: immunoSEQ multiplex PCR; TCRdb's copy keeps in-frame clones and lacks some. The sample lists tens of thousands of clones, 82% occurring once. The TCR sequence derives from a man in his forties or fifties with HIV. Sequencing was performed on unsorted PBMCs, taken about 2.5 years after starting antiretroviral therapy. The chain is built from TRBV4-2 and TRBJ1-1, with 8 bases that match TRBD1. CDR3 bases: TGTGCCAGCAGCCGTACAGGGGGAATGAACACTGAAGCTTTCTTT. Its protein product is CASSRTGGMNTEAFF.